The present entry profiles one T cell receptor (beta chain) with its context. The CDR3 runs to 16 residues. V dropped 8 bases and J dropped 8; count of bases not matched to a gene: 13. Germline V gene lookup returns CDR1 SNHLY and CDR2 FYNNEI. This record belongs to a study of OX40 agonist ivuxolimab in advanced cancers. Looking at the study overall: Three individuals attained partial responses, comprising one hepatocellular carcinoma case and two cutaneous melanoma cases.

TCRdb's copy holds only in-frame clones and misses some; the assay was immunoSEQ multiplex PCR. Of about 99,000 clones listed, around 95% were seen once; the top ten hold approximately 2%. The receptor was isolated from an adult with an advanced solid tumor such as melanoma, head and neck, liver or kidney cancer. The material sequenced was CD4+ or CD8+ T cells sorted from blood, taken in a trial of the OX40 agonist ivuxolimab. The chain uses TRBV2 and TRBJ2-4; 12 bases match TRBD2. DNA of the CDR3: TGTGCCAGCGCTACCAGGACTAGCGGGAAAGAGGACATTCAGTACTTC. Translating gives CASATRTSGKEDIQYF.